The clone carrying this T cell receptor (beta chain) occurred a few times. What it binds is not known. Germline loops: CDR1 MGHRA, CDR2 YSYEKL. V was pared by 0 bases and J by 7 bases, with 19 bases between. The CDR3 totals 16 residues. The entry originates in a study of CD8 T cells in ankylosing spondylitis. Study observations and caveats: Relatively rare in peripheral blood, disease-linked clones were also CD8+. There was a TCR beta motif, made of eight highly homologous variants, that appeared characteristic of ankylosing spondylitis blood.

MiXCR was run by TCRdb on the 5' RACE reads, yielding one entry per CDR3 protein. The data hold roughly 700,000 distinct CDR3 sequences, with about 20% observed a single time. The gene calls are TRBV4-1 and TRBJ2-7; D assignment may be TRBD1 or TRBD2 (5 bases each). The specimen was blood, either unsorted or a sorted T cell fraction (not recorded which). This receptor was taken from a male donor with ankylosing spondylitis. CDR3 DNA sequence: TGCGCCAGCAGCCAAGATCCAGCGCCAGGGACGGGGGAGCAGTACTTC. Translation gives CASSQDPAPGTGEQYF.